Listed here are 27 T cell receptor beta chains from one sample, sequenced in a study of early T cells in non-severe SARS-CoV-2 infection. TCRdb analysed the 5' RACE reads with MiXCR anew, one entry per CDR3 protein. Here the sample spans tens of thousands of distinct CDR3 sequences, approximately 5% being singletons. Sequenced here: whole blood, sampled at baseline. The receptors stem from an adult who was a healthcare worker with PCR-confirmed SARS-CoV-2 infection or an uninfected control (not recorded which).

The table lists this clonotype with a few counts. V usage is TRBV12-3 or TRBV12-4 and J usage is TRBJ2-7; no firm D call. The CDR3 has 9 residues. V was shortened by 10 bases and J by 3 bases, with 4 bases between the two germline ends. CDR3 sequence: CAIHYEQYF. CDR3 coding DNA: TGTGCCATCCACTACGAGCAGTACTTC.

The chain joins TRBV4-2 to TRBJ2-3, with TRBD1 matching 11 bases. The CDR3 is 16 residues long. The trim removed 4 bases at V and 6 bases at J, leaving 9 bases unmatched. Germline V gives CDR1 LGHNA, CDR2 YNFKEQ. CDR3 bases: TGTGCCAGCAGCCTACGGACAGGGGGCGCAGGGGATACGCAGTATTTT. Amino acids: CASSLRTGGAGDTQYF.

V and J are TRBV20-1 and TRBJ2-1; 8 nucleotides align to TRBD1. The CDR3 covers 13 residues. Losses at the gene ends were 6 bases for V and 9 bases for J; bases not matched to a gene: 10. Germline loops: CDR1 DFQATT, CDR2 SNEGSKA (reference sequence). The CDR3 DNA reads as TGCAGTGCGGGACGACAGGGGAGGCGTGAGCAGTTCTTC. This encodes CSAGRQGRREQFF.

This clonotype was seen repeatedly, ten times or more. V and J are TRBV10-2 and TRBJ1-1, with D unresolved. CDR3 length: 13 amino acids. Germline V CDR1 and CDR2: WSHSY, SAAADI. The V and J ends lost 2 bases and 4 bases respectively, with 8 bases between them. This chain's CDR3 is CASSEGWSTEAFF. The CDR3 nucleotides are TGCGCCAGCAGTGAGGGGTGGAGCACTGAAGCTTTCTTT.

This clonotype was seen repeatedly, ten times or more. For the CDR3, the DNA is TGTGCCAGCAGTCCGGTCCTTGAAAACTCCTACAATGAGCAGTTCTTC. Amino acids: CASSPVLENSYNEQFF. The genes are TRBV28 and TRBJ2-1; D is unresolved. Germline CDR1 is MDHEN and CDR2 is SYDVKM. Trimming left V 5 bases short and J 0 bases short, with 14 bases between. This CDR3 has 16 amino acids.

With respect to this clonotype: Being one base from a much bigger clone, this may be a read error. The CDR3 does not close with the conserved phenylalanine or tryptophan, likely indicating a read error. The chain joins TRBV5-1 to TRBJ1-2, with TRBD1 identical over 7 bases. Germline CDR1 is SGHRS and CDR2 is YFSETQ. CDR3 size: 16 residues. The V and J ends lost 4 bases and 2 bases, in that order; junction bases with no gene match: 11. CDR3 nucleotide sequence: TGCGCCAGCAGCCCGGGGAACCGGGACAGAAACTATGGCTACACCATC. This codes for CASSPGNRDRNYGYTI.

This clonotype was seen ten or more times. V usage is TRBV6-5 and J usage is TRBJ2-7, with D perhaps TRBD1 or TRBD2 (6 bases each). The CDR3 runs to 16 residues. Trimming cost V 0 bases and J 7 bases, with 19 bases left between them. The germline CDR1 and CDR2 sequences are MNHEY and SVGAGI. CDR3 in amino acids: CASSYSVREWGQEQYF. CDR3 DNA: TGTGCCAGCAGTTACTCGGTTCGGGAGTGGGGGCAGGAGCAGTACTTC.

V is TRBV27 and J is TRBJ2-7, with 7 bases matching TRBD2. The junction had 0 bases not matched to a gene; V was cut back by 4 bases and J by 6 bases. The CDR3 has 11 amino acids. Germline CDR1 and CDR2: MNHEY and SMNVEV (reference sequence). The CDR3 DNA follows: TGTGCCAGCAGTTCTAGCGGCGAGCAGTACTTC. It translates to CASSSSGEQYF.

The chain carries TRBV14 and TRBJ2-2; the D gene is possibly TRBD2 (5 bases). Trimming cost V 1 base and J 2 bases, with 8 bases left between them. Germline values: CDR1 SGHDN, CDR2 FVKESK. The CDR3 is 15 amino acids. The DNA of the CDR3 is TGTGCCAGCAGCCAAGTCAGGACTAACACCGGGGAGCTGTTTTTT. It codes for CASSQVRTNTGELFF. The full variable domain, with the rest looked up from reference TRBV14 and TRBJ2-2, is EAGVTQFPSHSVIEKGQTVTLRCDPISGHDNLYWYRRVMGKEIKFLLHFVKESKQDESGMPNNRFLAERTGGTYSTLKVQPAELEDSGVYFCASSQVRTNTGELFFGEGSRLTVL.

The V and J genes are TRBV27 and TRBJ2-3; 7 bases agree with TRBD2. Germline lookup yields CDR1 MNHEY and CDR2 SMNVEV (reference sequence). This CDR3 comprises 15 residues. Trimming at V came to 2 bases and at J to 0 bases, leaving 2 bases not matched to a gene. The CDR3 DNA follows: TGTGCCAGCAGTTTACTAGCGGTTAGCACAGATACGCAGTATTTT. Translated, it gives CASSLLAVSTDTQYF.

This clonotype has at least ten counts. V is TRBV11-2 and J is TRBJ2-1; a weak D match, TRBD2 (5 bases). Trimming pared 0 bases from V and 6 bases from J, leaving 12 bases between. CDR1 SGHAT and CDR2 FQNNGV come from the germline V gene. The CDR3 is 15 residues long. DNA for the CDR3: TGTGCCAGCAGCTTAGAGGTGGTGGCGGGCAATGAGCAGTTCTTC. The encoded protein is CASSLEVVAGNEQFF. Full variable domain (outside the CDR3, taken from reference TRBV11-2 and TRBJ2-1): EAGVAQSPRYKIIEKRQSVAFWCNPISGHATLYWYQQILGQGPKLLIQFQNNGVVDDSQLPKDRFSAERLKGVDSTLKIQPAKLEDSAVYLCASSLEVVAGNEQFFGPGTRLTVL.

CDR3 sequence (DNA): TGTGCCTGGAGTGTTACCGGACTAGCGGGATCCAAAAACATTCAGTACTTC. Translation gives CAWSVTGLAGSKNIQYF. The chain links TRBV30 to TRBJ2-4, with TRBD2 matching over 12 bases. Germline assignment: CDR1 GTSNPN and CDR2 SVGIG (reference sequence). V lost 0 bases, J lost 2 bases, and 5 bases stayed unmatched. The CDR3 is 17 residues long.

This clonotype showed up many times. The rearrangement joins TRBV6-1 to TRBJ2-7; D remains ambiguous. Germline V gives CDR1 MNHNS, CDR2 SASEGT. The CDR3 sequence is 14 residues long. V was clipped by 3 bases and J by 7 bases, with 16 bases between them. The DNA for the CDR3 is TGTGCCAGCAGTGAGCGCGAATACCTAATGGAGCAGTACTTC. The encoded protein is CASSEREYLMEQYF.

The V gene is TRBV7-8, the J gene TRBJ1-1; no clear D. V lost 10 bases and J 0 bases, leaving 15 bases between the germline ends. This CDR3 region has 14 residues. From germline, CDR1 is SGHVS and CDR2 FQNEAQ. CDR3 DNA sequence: TGTGCCACTAACTCTAGAATTATGAACACTGAAGCTTTCTTT. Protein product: CATNSRIMNTEAFF. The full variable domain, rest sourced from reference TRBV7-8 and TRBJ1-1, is GAGVSQSPRYKVAKRGQDVALRCDPISGHVSLFWYQQALGQGPEFLTYFQNEAQLDKSGLPSDRFFAERPEGSVSTLKIQRTQQEDSAVYLCATNSRIMNTEAFFGQGTRLTVV.

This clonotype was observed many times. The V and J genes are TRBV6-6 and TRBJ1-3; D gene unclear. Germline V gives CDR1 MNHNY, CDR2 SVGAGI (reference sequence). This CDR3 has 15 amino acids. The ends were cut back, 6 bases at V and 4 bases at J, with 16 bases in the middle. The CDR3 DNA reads TGTGCCAGCAGCGATACTGATACCCGGGGAAACACCATATATTTT. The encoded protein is CASSDTDTRGNTIYF.

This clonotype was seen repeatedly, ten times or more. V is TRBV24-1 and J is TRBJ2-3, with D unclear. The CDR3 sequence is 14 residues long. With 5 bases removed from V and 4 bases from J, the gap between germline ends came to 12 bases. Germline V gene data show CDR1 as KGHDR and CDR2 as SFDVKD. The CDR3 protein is CATSGRGKADTQYF. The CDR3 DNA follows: TGTGCCACCAGTGGGCGTGGGAAGGCAGATACGCAGTATTTT.

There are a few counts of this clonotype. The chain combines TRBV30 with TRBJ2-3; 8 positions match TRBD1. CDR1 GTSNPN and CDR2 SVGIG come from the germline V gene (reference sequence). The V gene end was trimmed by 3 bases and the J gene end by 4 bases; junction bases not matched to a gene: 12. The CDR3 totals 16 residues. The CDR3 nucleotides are TGTGCCTGGAGCCCAGGGACAGGCCCTTACCCAGATACGCAGTATTTT. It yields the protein CAWSPGTGPYPDTQYF.

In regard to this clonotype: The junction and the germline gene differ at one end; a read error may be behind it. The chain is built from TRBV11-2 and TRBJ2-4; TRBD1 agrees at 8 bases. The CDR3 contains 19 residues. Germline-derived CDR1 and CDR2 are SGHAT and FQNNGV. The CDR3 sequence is CANSLDEGQAILPKNIQYF. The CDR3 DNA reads TGTGCCAACAGCTTAGATGAGGGACAGGCGATTTTACCTAAAAACATTCAGTACTTC.

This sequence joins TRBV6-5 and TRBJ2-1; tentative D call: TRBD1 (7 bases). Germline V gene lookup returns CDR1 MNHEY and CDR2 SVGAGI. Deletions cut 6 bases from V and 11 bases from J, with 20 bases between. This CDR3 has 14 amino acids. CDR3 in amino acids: CASSAPGGHKQQFF. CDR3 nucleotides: TGTGCCAGCAGCGCGCCAGGGGGGCACAAGCAGCAGTTCTTC.

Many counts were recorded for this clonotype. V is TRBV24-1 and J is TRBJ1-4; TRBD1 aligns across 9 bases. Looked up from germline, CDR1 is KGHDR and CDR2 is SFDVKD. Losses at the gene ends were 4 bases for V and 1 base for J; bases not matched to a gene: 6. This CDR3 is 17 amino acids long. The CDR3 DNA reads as TGTGCCACCAGTGACGCCGGGACAGGGTTAACTAATGAAAAACTGTTTTTT. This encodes CATSDAGTGLTNEKLFF.

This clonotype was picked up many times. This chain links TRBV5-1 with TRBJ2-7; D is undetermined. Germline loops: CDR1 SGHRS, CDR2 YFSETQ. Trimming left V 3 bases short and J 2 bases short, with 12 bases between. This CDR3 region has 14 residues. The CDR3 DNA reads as TGCGCCAGCAGCTACCCTGAATCCCCCTACGAGCAGTACTTC. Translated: CASSYPESPYEQYF.

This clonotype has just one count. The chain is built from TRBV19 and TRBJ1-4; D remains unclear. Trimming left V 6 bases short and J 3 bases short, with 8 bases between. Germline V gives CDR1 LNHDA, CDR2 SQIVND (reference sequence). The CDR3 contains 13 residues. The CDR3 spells CASSREPNEKLFF. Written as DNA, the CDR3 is TGTGCCAGTAGCCGGGAACCTAATGAAAAACTGTTTTTT.

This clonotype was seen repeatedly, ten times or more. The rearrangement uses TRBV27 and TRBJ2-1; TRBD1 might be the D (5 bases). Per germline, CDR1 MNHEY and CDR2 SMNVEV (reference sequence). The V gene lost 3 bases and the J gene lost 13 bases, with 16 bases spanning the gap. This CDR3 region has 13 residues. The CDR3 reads CASSLQFMGPQFF. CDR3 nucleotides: TGTGCCAGCAGTTTGCAGTTTATGGGGCCACAGTTCTTC.

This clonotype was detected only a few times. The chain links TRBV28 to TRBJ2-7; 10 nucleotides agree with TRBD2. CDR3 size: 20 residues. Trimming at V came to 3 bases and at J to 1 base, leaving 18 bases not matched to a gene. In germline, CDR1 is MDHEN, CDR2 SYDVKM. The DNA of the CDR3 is TGTGCCAGCAGTTTCCCCGTGCCTAATAGCGGGAGGCCATTATCCTACGAGCAGTACTTC. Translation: CASSFPVPNSGRPLSYEQYF.

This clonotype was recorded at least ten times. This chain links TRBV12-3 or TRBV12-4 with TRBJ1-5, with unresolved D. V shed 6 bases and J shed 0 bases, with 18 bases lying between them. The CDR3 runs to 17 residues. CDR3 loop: CASSPRWDVYSNQPQHF. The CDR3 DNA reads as TGTGCCAGCAGCCCCCGATGGGATGTATATAGCAATCAGCCCCAGCATTTT.

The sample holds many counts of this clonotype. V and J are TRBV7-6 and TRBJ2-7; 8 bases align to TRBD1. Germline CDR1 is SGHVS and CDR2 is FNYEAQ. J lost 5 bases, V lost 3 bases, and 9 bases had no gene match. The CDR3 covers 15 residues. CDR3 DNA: TGTGCCAGCAGCTTCGCCGGGACAGGAAGCCACGAGCAGTACTTC. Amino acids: CASSFAGTGSHEQYF. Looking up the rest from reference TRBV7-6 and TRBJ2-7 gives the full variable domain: GAGVSQSPRYKVTKRGQDVALRCDPISGHVSLYWYRQALGQGPEFLTYFNYEAQQDKSGLPNDRFSAERPEGSISTLTIQRTEQRDSAMYRCASSFAGTGSHEQYFGPGTRLTVT.

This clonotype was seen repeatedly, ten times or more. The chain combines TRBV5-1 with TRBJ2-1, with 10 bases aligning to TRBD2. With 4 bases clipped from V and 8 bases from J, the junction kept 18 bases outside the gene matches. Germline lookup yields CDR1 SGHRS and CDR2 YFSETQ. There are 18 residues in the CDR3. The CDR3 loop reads CASSPGLASTRRGDEQFF. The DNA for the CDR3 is TGCGCCAGCAGCCCGGGACTAGCGTCAACCCGGAGGGGCGATGAGCAGTTCTTC. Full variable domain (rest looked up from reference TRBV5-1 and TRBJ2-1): KAGVTQTPRYLIKTRGQQVTLSCSPISGHRSVSWYQQTPGQGLQFLFEYFSETQRNKGNFPGRFSGRQFSNSRSEMNVSTLELGDSALYLCASSPGLASTRRGDEQFFGPGTRLTVL.